A selection of T cell receptor beta chains follows, all from one sample in a study of T cell responses to AZD1222 COVID-19 vaccine. The table came from immunoSEQ multiplex PCR; TCRdb's copy has only in-frame clones and leaves some out. The sample includes roughly 180,000 clones, approximately 90% of them seen just once. The material sequenced was peripheral blood, taken 28 days after the second AZD1222 dose. The source of these receptors is an adult who received the AZD1222 COVID-19 vaccine. Each CDR3 is given with its conserved first and last residue. The D gene is left open where the match is weak. Size is omitted from some rows. Given values are once, few, many or a class for expanded clones.

j_call d_call v_call clone_size cdr3_aa cdr3_nt
TRBJ2-2 TRBD1 TRBV2 once CASCENRGNTGELFF TGTGCCAGCTGTGAGAACAGGGGGAACACCGGGGAGCTGTTTTTT
TRBJ1-5 NA TRBV6-2/TRBV6-3 NA CASSYEPARRVQHF TGTGCCAGCAGTTACGAGCCAGCGCGGAGGGTCCAGCATTTT
TRBJ2-7 NA TRBV6-2/TRBV6-3 NA CASSYLGEHYEQYF TGTGCCAGCAGTTACTTGGGGGAACACTACGAGCAGTACTTC
TRBJ1-2 NA TRBV29-1 NA CSGKSGYGYTF TGCAGCGGGAAGAGCGGATATGGCTACACCTTC
TRBJ2-1 TRBD2 TRBV5-1 NA CASSWVAGSYNEQFF TGCGCCAGCAGCTGGGTAGCGGGGTCCTACAATGAGCAGTTCTTC
TRBJ1-3 NA TRBV7-2 once CASSSFLDRIVSGNTIYF TGTGCCAGCAGCTCCTTTTTGGACAGAATAGTTTCTGGAAACACCATATATTTT
TRBJ1-1 TRBD1 TRBV5-1 once CASSLAQGAGEAFF TGCGCCAGCAGCTTGGCACAGGGGGCCGGTGAAGCTTTCTTT
TRBJ1-1 TRBD1 TRBV18 NA CASSPYRGLNTEAFF TGTGCCAGCTCACCCTACAGGGGACTGAACACTGAAGCTTTCTTT
TRBJ2-3 TRBD2 TRBV10-1 NA CASSESRTSGSEDTQYF TGCGCCAGCAGTGAGTCTCGGACTAGCGGGAGCGAGGATACGCAGTATTTT
TRBJ1-2 NA TRBV5-1 NA CASSLVGREYGYTF TGCGCCAGCAGCTTGGTAGGCCGGGAGTATGGCTACACCTTC
TRBJ1-5 NA TRBV6-1 NA CASSERQPNQPQHF TGTGCCAGCAGTGAGAGACAGCCCAATCAGCCCCAGCATTTT
TRBJ2-1 TRBD2 TRBV6-6 NA CASSYQLAGVRNEQFF TGTGCCAGCAGTTACCAACTAGCGGGAGTCCGCAATGAGCAGTTCTTC